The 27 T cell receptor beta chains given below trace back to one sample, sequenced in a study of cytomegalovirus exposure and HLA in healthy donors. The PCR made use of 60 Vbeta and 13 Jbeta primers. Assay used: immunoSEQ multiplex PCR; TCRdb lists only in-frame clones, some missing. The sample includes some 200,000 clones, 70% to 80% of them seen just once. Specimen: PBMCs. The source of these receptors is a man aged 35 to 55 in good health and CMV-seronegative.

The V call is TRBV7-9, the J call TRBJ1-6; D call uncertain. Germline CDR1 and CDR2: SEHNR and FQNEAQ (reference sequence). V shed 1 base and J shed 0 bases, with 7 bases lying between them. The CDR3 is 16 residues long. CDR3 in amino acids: CASSLDRISYNSPLHF. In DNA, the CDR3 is TGTGCCAGCAGCTTAGACAGAATCTCCTATAATTCACCCCTCCACTTT.

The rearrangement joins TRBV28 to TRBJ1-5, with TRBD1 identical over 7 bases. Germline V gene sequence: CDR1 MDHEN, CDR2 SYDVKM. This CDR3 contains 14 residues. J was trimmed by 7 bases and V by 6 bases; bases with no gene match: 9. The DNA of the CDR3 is TGTGCCAGCAGGCGAGGGGGCGCGGGGCAGCCCCAGCATTTT. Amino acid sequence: CASRRGGAGQPQHF. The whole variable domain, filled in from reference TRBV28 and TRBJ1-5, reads DVKVTQSSRYLVKRTGEKVFLECVQDMDHENMFWYRQDPGLGLRLIYFSYDVKMKEKGDIPEGYSVSREKKERFSLILESASTNQTSMYLCASRRGGAGQPQHFGDGTRLSIL.

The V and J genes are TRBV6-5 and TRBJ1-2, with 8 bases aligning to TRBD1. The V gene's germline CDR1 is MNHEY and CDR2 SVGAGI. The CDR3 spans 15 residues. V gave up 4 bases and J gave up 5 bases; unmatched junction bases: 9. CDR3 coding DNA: TGTGCCAGCAGTTTTCCTGGACAGGGTCAATATGGCTACACCTTC. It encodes CASSFPGQGQYGYTF.

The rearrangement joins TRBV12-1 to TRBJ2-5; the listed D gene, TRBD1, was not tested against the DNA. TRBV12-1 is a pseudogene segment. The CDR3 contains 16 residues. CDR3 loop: CASSRCPGQTQETQYF. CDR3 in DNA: TGTGCCAGCAGCCGTTGTCCGGGACAGACACAAGAGACCCAGTACTTC.

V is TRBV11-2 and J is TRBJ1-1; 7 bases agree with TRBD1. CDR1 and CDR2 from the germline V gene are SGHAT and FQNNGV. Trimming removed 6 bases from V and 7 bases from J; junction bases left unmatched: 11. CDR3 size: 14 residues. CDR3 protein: CASRTTQGVGEAFF. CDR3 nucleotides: TGTGCCAGCAGAACCACCCAGGGGGTCGGTGAAGCTTTCTTT. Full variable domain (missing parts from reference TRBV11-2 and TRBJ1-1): EAGVAQSPRYKIIEKRQSVAFWCNPISGHATLYWYQQILGQGPKLLIQFQNNGVVDDSQLPKDRFSAERLKGVDSTLKIQPAKLEDSAVYLCASRTTQGVGEAFFGQGTRLTVV.

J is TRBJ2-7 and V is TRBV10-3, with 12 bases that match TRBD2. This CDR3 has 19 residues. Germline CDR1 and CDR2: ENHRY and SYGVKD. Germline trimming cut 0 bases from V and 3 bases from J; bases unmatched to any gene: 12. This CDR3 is CAISESRLAGADIYYEQYF. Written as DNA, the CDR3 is TGTGCCATCAGTGAGTCGAGACTAGCGGGAGCGGATATTTACTACGAGCAGTACTTC.

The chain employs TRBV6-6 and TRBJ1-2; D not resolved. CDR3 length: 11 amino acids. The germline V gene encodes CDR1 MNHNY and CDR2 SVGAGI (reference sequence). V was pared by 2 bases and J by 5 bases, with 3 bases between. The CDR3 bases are TGTGCCAGCAGTTACCTTTATGGCTACACCTTC. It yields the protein CASSYLYGYTF.

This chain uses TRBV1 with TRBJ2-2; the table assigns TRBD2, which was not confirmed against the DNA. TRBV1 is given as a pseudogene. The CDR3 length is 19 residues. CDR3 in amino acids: CTSSPPEVLRRGNTGELFF. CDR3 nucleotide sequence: TGCACCAGCAGCCCCCCAGAGGTTCTTCGACGGGGGAACACCGGGGAGCTGTTTTTT.

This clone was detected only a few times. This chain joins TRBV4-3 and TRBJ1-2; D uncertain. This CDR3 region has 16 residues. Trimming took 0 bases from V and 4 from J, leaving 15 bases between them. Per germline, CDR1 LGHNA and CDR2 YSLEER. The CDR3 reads CASSQEAGSGIYGYTF. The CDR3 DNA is TGCGCCAGCAGCCAAGAGGCGGGTTCCGGGATCTATGGCTACACCTTC.

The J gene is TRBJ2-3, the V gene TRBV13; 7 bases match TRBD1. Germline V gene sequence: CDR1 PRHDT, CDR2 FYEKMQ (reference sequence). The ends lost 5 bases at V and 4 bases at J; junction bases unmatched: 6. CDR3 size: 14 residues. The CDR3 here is CASSPTGASDTQYF. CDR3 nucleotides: TGTGCCAGCAGCCCAACAGGGGCCTCAGATACGCAGTATTTT.

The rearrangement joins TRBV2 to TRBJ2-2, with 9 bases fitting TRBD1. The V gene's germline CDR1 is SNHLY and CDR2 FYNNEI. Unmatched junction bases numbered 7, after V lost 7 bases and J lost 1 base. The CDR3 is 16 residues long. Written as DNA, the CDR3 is TGTGCCAGCAAAGCTTTGGACAGGGGGAACACCGGGGAGCTGTTTTTT. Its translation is CASKALDRGNTGELFF.

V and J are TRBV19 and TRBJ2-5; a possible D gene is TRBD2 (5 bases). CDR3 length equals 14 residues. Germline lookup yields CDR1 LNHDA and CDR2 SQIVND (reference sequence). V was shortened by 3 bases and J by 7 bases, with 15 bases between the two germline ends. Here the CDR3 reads CASSIQLSEGTQYF. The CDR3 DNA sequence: TGTGCCAGTAGTATTCAGCTCTCTGAGGGGACCCAGTACTTC.

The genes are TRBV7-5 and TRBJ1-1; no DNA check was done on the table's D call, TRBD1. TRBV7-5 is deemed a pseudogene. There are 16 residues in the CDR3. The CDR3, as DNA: TGTGTCAGAAGCTTAATCCGGGACAGGGGAAGTACTGAAGCTTTCTTT. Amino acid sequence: CVRSLIRDRGSTEAFF.

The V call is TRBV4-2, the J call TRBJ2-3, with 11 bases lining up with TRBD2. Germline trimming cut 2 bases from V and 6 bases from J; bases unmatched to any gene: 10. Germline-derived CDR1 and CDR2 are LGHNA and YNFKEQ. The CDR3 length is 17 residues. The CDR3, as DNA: TGTGCCAGCAGCCAATTGGGGATAGCGGGGGGGCAGGATACGCAGTATTTT. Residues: CASSQLGIAGGQDTQYF.

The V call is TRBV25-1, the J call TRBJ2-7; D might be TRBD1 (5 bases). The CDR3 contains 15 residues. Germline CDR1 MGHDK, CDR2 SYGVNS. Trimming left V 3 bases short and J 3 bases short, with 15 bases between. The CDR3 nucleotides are TGTGCCAGCAGTGACCAGGGTACCGGAGTCTACGAGCAGTACTTC. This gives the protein CASSDQGTGVYEQYF.

CDR3 nucleotide sequence: TGCGCCAGCAGCCAAGGACTAGCGAGTATACAAGAGACCCAGTACTTC. Its protein product is CASSQGLASIQETQYF. The genes are TRBV4-1 and TRBJ2-5; 8 bases map to TRBD2. The CDR3 sequence is 16 residues long. Looked up from germline, CDR1 is MGHRA and CDR2 is YSYEKL. After removal of 1 base from V and 2 bases from J, the junction contained 6 bases not matched to a gene.

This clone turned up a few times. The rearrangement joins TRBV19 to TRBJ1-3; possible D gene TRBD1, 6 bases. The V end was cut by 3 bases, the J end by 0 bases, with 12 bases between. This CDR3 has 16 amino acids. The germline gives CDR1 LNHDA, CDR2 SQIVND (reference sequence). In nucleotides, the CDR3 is TGTGCCAGTAGTATTGGGGGCAGTCTCTCTGGAAACACCATATATTTT. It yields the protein CASSIGGSLSGNTIYF.

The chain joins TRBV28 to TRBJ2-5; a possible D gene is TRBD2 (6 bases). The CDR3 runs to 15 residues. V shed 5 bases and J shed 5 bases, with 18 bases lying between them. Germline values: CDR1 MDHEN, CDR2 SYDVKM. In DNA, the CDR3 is TGTGCCAGCAGTCCCTCTGGGGGGTTGAGGGAGACCCAGTACTTC. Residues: CASSPSGGLRETQYF.

The CDR3 coding sequence is TGCAGCGTTGAAGCGGGAGTAGGCTCCGAGCAGTACTTC. Protein sequence: CSVEAGVGSEQYF. The rearrangement links TRBV29-1 to TRBJ2-7, with TRBD2 as a possible D gene (6 bases). Germline V lookup: CDR1 SQVTM, CDR2 ANQGSEA. V shed 1 base and J shed 6 bases, with 13 bases lying between them. The CDR3 covers 13 residues.

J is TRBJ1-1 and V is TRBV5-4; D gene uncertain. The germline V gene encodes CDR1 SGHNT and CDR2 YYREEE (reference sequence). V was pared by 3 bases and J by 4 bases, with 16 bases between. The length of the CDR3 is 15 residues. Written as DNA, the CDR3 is TGTGCCAGCAGCTCCCCCGGGGTGATTGGCACTGAAGCTTTCTTT. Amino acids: CASSSPGVIGTEAFF.

CDR3 sequence (DNA): TGTGCCAGCAGTTTAGGGGGGACTGGGGCCAACGTCCTGACTTTC. This gives the protein CASSLGGTGANVLTF. V usage is TRBV28 and J usage is TRBJ2-6, with D tentatively TRBD2 (6 bases). Germline V gene sequence: CDR1 MDHEN, CDR2 SYDVKM. This CDR3 is built from 15 residues. The V and J ends lost 2 bases and 2 bases respectively, with 7 bases between them.

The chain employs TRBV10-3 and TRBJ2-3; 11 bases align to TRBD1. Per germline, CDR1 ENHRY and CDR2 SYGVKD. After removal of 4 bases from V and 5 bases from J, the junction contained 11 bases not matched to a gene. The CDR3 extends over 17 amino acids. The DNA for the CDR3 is TGTGCCATCAGTGGGGGCGGGACAGGGGGTATTGGAGATACGCAGTATTTT. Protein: CAISGGGTGGIGDTQYF.

CDR3: CASSYSYEGGQPQHF. In nucleotides, the CDR3 is TGTGCCAGCAGTTACTCGTACGAAGGGGGTCAGCCCCAGCATTTT. The V and J genes are TRBV6-5 and TRBJ1-5, with D possibly being TRBD1 (6 bases). Germline V CDR1 and CDR2: MNHEY, SVGAGI. The V end lost 0 bases, the J end lost 6 bases, and 12 bases lay between the germline ends. The CDR3 length is 15 residues.

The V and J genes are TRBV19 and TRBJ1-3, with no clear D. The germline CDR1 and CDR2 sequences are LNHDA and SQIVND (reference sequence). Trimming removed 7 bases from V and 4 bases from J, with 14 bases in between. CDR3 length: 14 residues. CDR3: CASKRSELGNTIYF. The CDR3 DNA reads TGTGCCAGTAAGCGAAGTGAATTGGGAAACACCATATATTTT.

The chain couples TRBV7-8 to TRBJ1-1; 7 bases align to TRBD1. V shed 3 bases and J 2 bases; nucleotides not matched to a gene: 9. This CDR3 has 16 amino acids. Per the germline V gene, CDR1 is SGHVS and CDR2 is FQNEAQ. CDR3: CASSLFQGGINTEAFF. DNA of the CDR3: TGTGCCAGCAGCTTGTTTCAGGGGGGAATCAACACTGAAGCTTTCTTT.

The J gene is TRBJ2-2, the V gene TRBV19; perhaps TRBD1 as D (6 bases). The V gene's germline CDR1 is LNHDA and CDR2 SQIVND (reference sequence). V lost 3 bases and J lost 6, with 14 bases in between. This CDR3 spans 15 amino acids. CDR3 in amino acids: CASSIGQGLAGELFF. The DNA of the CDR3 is TGTGCCAGTAGTATTGGCCAGGGGCTTGCCGGGGAGCTGTTTTTT.

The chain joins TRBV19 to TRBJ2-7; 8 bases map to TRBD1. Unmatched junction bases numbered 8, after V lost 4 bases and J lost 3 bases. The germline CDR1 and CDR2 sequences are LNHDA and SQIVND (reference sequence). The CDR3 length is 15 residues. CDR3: CASSTSLGQGYEQYF. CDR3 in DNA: TGTGCCAGTAGTACCTCGCTAGGACAGGGCTACGAGCAGTACTTC.